Shown below are 2 T cell receptor beta chains from a single sample sequenced in a study of T cell responses to AZD1222 COVID-19 vaccine. Some clones are missing from TCRdb's copy, which holds only in-frame ones; the method was immunoSEQ multiplex PCR. The sample consists of 150,000 to 200,000 clones, about 90% of them appearing once. Sequenced material: peripheral blood, taken 28 days after the second AZD1222 dose. The origin of the receptors is an adult who received the AZD1222 COVID-19 vaccine.

The chain employs TRBV7-3 and TRBJ2-1; D is uncertain. V dropped 4 bases and J dropped 8 bases, with 12 bases sitting between them. Germline CDR1 reads SGHTA; CDR2 reads FQGTGA. This CDR3 region has 13 residues. CDR3: CASSSAPWYEQFF. The CDR3 DNA reads TGTGCCAGCAGCTCCGCCCCCTGGTATGAGCAGTTCTTC.

V usage is TRBV6-5 and J usage is TRBJ2-7, with 7 bases fitting TRBD1. Per the germline V gene, CDR1 is MNHEY and CDR2 is SVGAGI. The CDR3 extends over 14 amino acids. V was clipped by 10 bases and J by 9 bases; unmatched bases: 18. CDR3 sequence (DNA): TGTGCCACCTCCCTGGACAGGCCTCAAGACCGGCAGTACTTC. Its translation is CATSLDRPQDRQYF.